The clone carrying this T cell receptor beta chain was found a few times. The antigen remains undetermined. The data are from a study of early T cells in non-severe SARS-CoV-2 infection. Study summary: Sequenced material consisted of bulk RNA (from unsorted whole blood), and chains were unpaired. Findings and limits, study-wide: Matching with VDJdb favored anti-spike CD8 responses (missing private and CD4 specificities).

As part of library construction, unique molecular identifiers were attached to individual cDNA molecules. In TCRdb, the 5' RACE reads were re-called with MiXCR into one record per CDR3 protein. The data hold approximately 50,000 distinct CDR3 sequences, with roughly an eighth observed a single time. CDR1 and CDR2 from the germline V gene are SSHAT and FNYEAQ (reference sequence). Trimming took 5 bases from V and 6 from J, leaving 13 bases between them. CDR3 size: 14 residues. The chain has TRBV7-7 and TRBJ2-2; D is tentatively TRBD1 or TRBD2 (5 bases each). Sequenced material: whole blood, taken at baseline. The TCR originated in an adult who was a healthcare worker with PCR-confirmed SARS-CoV-2 infection or an uninfected control (not recorded which). CDR3 in amino acids: CASSRKVGAGELFF. For the CDR3, the DNA is TGTGCCAGCAGCCGTAAAGTGGGGGCCGGGGAGCTGTTTTTT.